Only a few counts were recorded for the clone carrying this TCR beta chain. Antigen unknown. The data belong to a study of cytomegalovirus exposure and HLA in healthy donors. Study-level findings and limits: Immune exposure information available was restricted to CMV serostatus. Most TCR sequences proved rare, with some public TCRs found in many donors. A highly shared variant cluster was judged a likely technical artifact.

A multiplex PCR was run with 60 Vbeta primers and 13 Jbeta primers. The table came from immunoSEQ multiplex PCR; TCRdb's copy has only in-frame clones and leaves some out. Of more than 140,000 clones listed, around 65% are singletons. Losses at the gene ends were 5 bases for V and 5 bases for J; bases not matched to a gene: 3. Germline values: CDR1 MNHEY, CDR2 SVGAGI. This CDR3 region has 13 residues. This chain joins TRBV6-5 and TRBJ2-7; 10 bases fit TRBD1. Input material: PBMCs. This TCR came from a woman aged 25 to 39 in good health and CMV-seropositive. The CDR3 nucleotides are TGTGCCAGCAGTGACAGGGGGCGAAACGAGCAGTACTTC. It translates to CASSDRGRNEQYF.